These 7 T cell receptor beta chains were all obtained from the same sample, sequenced in a study of a mutant IDH1 vaccine in newly diagnosed glioma. Time point noted: baseline, week 1 (first vaccination visit). Treatment defined: pre-vaccination baseline after standard-of-care therapy. The method was immunoSEQ multiplex PCR; TCRdb's version includes in-frame clones alone and lacks a portion of them. The sample has approximately 100,000 clones, about 90% seen once. The sample consisted of PBMCs, taken from a glioma patient treated with radiotherapy, temozolomide or both. Every receptor here comes from a woman aged 50 to 60 with glioma.

The rearrangement uses TRBV18 and TRBJ2-2; 8 bases are shared with TRBD1. The CDR3 runs 16 residues. V trimming: 3 bases; J trimming: 4 bases; junction bases outside the gene matches: 7. Germline assignment: CDR1 KGHSH and CDR2 LQKENI. This CDR3 is CASSPGTGFGTGELFF. The CDR3 bases are TGTGCCAGCTCACCCGGGACAGGTTTCGGCACCGGGGAGCTGTTTTTT.

The V call is TRBV5-1, the J call TRBJ1-6; tentative D call: TRBD1 (5 bases). Germline values: CDR1 SGHRS, CDR2 YFSETQ. V lost 0 bases and J lost 12, with 7 bases in between. This CDR3 contains 12 residues. This CDR3 reads CASSLGRGPLHF. CDR3 DNA: TGCGCCAGCAGCTTGGGGAGGGGACCCCTCCACTTT.

The chain carries TRBV7-2 and TRBJ2-1; D might be TRBD2 (6 bases). The V gene's germline CDR1 is SGHTA and CDR2 FQGNSA. Trimming removed 0 bases from V and 7 bases from J, with 16 bases in between. The CDR3 is 16 residues long. The CDR3 loop reads CASSLAISLAVNEQFF. In nucleotides, the CDR3 is TGTGCCAGCAGCTTAGCGATATCACTAGCAGTGAATGAGCAGTTCTTC.

The rearrangement joins TRBV4-1 to TRBJ1-2, with 7 bases aligning to TRBD1. Trimming cost V 0 bases and J 8 bases; bases outside gene matches: 9. Germline CDR1 is MGHRA and CDR2 is YSYEKL. The CDR3 runs 15 residues. The CDR3 region is CASSQDPVTGVGYTF. CDR3 in DNA: TGCGCCAGCAGCCAAGATCCCGTCACAGGGGTCGGCTACACCTTC.

This chain connects TRBV18 to TRBJ2-7; tentative D call: TRBD1 (6 bases). In germline, CDR1 is KGHSH, CDR2 LQKENI. The CDR3 length is 14 residues. The ends were cut back, 1 base at V and 2 bases at J, with 9 bases in the middle. CDR3 sequence reads: CASSPRGPTYEQYF. The CDR3 coding sequence is TGTGCCAGCTCACCACGGGGGCCCACCTACGAGCAGTACTTC.

The chain has TRBV6-6 and TRBJ1-1; the D is unclear. V was trimmed by 5 bases and J by 0 bases, leaving 7 bases between them. In germline, CDR1 is MNHNY, CDR2 SVGAGI (reference sequence). The CDR3 sequence is 13 residues long. As DNA, the CDR3 is TGTGCCAGCAGTCCATCGTTGAACACTGAAGCTTTCTTT. Protein: CASSPSLNTEAFF.

This rearrangement joins TRBV5-4 to TRBJ1-2; a possible D gene is TRBD1 (6 bases). Per germline, CDR1 SGHNT and CDR2 YYREEE (reference sequence). The V end was cut by 4 bases, the J end by 4 bases, with 11 bases between. The CDR3 extends over 13 amino acids. CDR3 region: CASSRDMGYGYTF. DNA for the CDR3: TGTGCCAGCAGCAGGGACATGGGCTATGGCTACACCTTC.